Below are 8 T cell receptor beta chains sequenced from a single sample in a study of radiation and T cells in renal cell carcinoma. Sequenced by immunoSEQ multiplex PCR; TCRdb stores in-frame clones only, minus some. The sample has 14,000 to 15,000 clones; less than 65% are singletons. The treatment is: treatment-naive control, cytoreductive nephrectomy. The sequences come from tumor tissue, collected from a patient whose treatment was nephrectomy without radiotherapy. The receptor set was obtained from a man aged 55 to 70 with renal cell carcinoma.

The rearrangement joins TRBV10-3 to TRBJ2-1; 8 positions agree with TRBD1. Germline V gene lookup returns CDR1 ENHRY and CDR2 SYGVKD. This CDR3 region has 15 residues. The V segment lost 4 bases and the J segment 4 bases; nucleotides outside the gene matches: 6. This chain's CDR3 is CAISVDRGEYNEQFF. CDR3 bases: TGTGCCATCAGTGTCGACAGGGGAGAATACAATGAGCAGTTCTTC.

This clone has only a few counts. CDR3 sequence: CASSSDRARGNTIYF. The CDR3 bases are TGTGCCAGCAGCTCGGACAGGGCGAGAGGAAACACCATATATTTT. The J gene is TRBJ1-3, the V gene TRBV7-6; 8 positions agree with TRBD1. CDR1 and CDR2 from the germline V gene are SGHVS and FNYEAQ. The junction had 6 bases not matched to a gene; V was cut back by 4 bases and J by 4 bases. The CDR3 sequence is 15 residues long.

J is TRBJ2-5 and V is TRBV2; unclear D gene. Germline CDR1 reads SNHLY; CDR2 reads FYNNEI. V dropped 5 bases and J dropped 5 bases, with 6 bases sitting between them. CDR3 length: 11 residues. The CDR3 is CASSNRETQYF. CDR3 nucleotides: TGTGCCAGCAGTAATCGGGAGACCCAGTACTTC. Complete variable domain (other parts from reference TRBV2 and TRBJ2-5): EPEVTQTPSHQVTQMGQEVILRCVPISNHLYFYWYRQILGQKVEFLVSFYNNEISEKSEIFDDQFSVERPDGSNFTLKIRSTKLEDSAMYFCASSNRETQYFGPGTRLLVL.

The CDR3 reads CASSFEGQGSNTEAFF. The CDR3 DNA sequence: TGTGCCAGCAGCTTCGAAGGACAGGGGTCGAACACTGAAGCTTTCTTT. V is TRBV5-4 and J is TRBJ1-1; 9 bases are shared with TRBD1. Germline V lookup: CDR1 SGHNT, CDR2 YYREEE (reference sequence). The CDR3 is made up of 16 amino acids. V lost 2 bases to trimming and J lost 1 base; unmatched junction nucleotides: 6.

The rearrangement links TRBV13 to TRBJ2-2; D remains ambiguous. V lost 5 bases and J 6 bases, leaving 13 bases between the germline ends. The length of the CDR3 is 14 residues. Germline-derived CDR1 and CDR2 are PRHDT and FYEKMQ (reference sequence). The CDR3, as DNA: TGTGCCAGCAGCCCCTCGCGGTCCTCCGGGGAGCTGTTTTTT. It encodes CASSPSRSSGELFF.

V usage is TRBV5-1 and J usage is TRBJ2-5; a possible D gene is TRBD2 (6 bases). Trimming stripped 0 bases from V and 0 bases from J, with 12 bases between. The CDR3 extends over 16 amino acids. Germline V CDR1 and CDR2: SGHRS, YFSETQ. CDR3 DNA sequence: TGCGCCAGCAGCTTGGAAGTTAGCGGATACCAAGAGACCCAGTACTTC. Protein sequence: CASSLEVSGYQETQYF.

The genes are TRBV7-2 and TRBJ2-5, with a tentative D call TRBD2 (5 bases). Germline V CDR1 and CDR2: SGHTA, FQGNSA. The CDR3 length is 14 residues. V was cut by 2 bases and J by 5 bases, with 12 bases left in between. The CDR3 DNA reads as TGTGCCAGCAGCTTATTAACTCGGAGGGAGACCCAGTACTTC. It specifies CASSLLTRRETQYF.

The CDR3 sequence is CASSDPSGRANEQFF. The DNA for the CDR3 is TGTGCCAGCAGTGACCCTAGCGGGAGGGCCAATGAGCAGTTCTTC. This sequence joins TRBV6-4 and TRBJ2-1; TRBD2 matches at 12 bases. CDR3 size: 15 residues. Germline loops: CDR1 MRHNA, CDR2 SNTAGT. Trimming cost V 2 bases and J 6 bases; bases outside gene matches: 2.